This T cell receptor (beta chain) is drawn from a study of beta chain features in type 1 diabetes. Study-wide results and limits: Shorter TCRB CDR3s, moderately but significantly so, were found in Type 1 diabetes patients in all four CD4+ subsets. Insertion counts at VDJ junctions were lower in type 1 diabetes patients, who also showed more deletions there.

The V segment lost 5 bases and the J segment 4 bases; nucleotides outside the gene matches: 5. This CDR3 comprises 15 residues. Germline V CDR1 and CDR2: SGHAT, FQNNGV. By way of CD45RO/CCR7/CD25/CD127/CD95/CD27, the CD4+ regulatory, stem cell-like memory, central memory and naive cells were sorted. Expressed TCRB transcripts were sequenced because the isolated RNA had all been reverse transcribed beforehand. Method: immunoSEQ multiplex PCR; TCRdb's copy keeps in-frame clones and lacks some. The sample lists fewer than 400,000 clones; around 9.7% were seen once. This clone was found a few times. No antigen is known for it.

The TCR originated in a man in his thirties or forties with type 1 diabetes. The sample was central memory CD4+ T cells from blood. This sequence joins TRBV11-2 and TRBJ2-2; 9 nucleotides agree with TRBD1. CDR3 nucleotide sequence: TGTGCCAGCAGCGGACAGGGGCTGGGCACCGGGGAGCTGTTTTTT. Protein sequence: CASSGQGLGTGELFF.